Listed below are T cell receptor beta chains from one sample, sequenced in a study of T cells in Graves' hyperthyroidism and ophthalmopathy. TCRdb analysed the multiplex PCR reads with MiXCR anew, one entry per CDR3 protein. The data contain about 570,000 distinct CDR3 sequences, 46% of them seen just once; the ten biggest clones take up 15% to 20%. What was sequenced was peripheral blood or thyroid tissue (not recorded which). The origin of the receptors is an adult woman with Graves' disease, either hyperthyroidism or ophthalmopathy (not recorded which). The CDR3 runs from the conserved cysteine through the conserved F or W. D genes are given only for firm matches. Rows may omit the clone size; those that give it use once, few, many or a size class.

clone size,V gene,D gene,J gene,CDR3 protein,CDR3 DNA
-,TRBV2,-,TRBJ2-7,CARGRGESSEQYF,TGTGCTAGAGGGAGGGGGGAGTCGAGCGAGCAGTACTTC
many,TRBV6-1,TRBD1,TRBJ2-7,CASSEPGQASYEQYF,TGTGCCAGCAGTGAACCGGGACAGGCCTCCTACGAGCAGTACTTC
-,TRBV19,TRBD1,TRBJ1-1,CASKEQGSTEAFF,TGTGCCAGCAAGGAACAGGGGAGCACTGAAGCTTTCTTT
-,TRBV20-1,-,TRBJ1-6,CSAWTANSPLHF,TGCAGTGCCTGGACAGCAAATTCACCCCTCCACTTT
-,TRBV7-9,-,TRBJ1-1,CASSPQGTRNTEAFF,TGTGCCAGCAGCCCACAGGGTACGAGGAACACTGAAGCTTTCTTT
-,TRBV10-3,TRBD1,TRBJ1-4,CAISETGAGEKLFF,TGTGCCATCAGTGAGACAGGGGCAGGAGAAAAACTGTTTTTT
many,TRBV3-1,TRBD1,TRBJ1-6,CASSHQGQGPNSPLHF,TGTGCCAGCAGCCACCAGGGACAGGGCCCTAATTCACCCCTCCACTTT
-,TRBV7-3,-,TRBJ2-6,CASSSGGEAGANVLTF,TGTGCCAGCAGCTCCGGGGGTGAGGCTGGGGCCAACGTCCTGACTTTC
-,TRBV2,TRBD2,TRBJ2-7,CASSKPRYSGGSYEQYF,TGTGCCAGCTCGAAGCCGCGCTACAGCGGGGGCTCCTACGAGCAGTACTTC
many,TRBV7-2,-,TRBJ1-5,CASSPGRLNQPQHF,TGTGCCAGCAGCCCGGGACGGCTCAATCAGCCCCAGCATTTT
-,TRBV9,TRBD1,TRBJ2-5,CASSLPSATGRGETQYF,TGTGCCAGCAGCCTTCCCTCCGCGACAGGGAGAGGAGAGACCCAGTACTTC
-,TRBV10-3,TRBD2,TRBJ2-7,CAISSPLAGLREQYF,TGTGCCATCAGCAGCCCCCTAGCGGGATTGCGCGAGCAGTACTTC
-,TRBV11-3,-,TRBJ1-5,CASSLYANSNQPQHF,TGTGCCAGCAGCTTATATGCTAATAGCAATCAGCCCCAGCATTTT
many,TRBV7-9,TRBD2,TRBJ2-5,CASSLGLAELQETQYF,TGTGCCAGCAGCTTAGGACTAGCGGAGCTACAAGAGACCCAGTACTTC
few,TRBV25-1,TRBD1,TRBJ1-2,CASSAGRQGGYTF,TGTGCCAGCAGTGCCGGAAGACAGGGTGGCTACACCTTC
many,TRBV2,-,TRBJ1-3,CASRRQWGTGNTIYF,TGTGCCAGCAGGAGACAATGGGGTACGGGAAACACCATATATTTT
-,TRBV5-1,TRBD1,TRBJ2-1,CASSLMGQSHNEQFF,TGCGCCAGCAGCTTGATGGGACAGTCACATAATGAGCAGTTCTTC
few,TRBV19,TRBD1,TRBJ2-1,CASSTGQVSEQFF,TGTGCCAGTAGTACGGGACAGGTCAGTGAGCAGTTCTTC
-,TRBV20-1,-,TRBJ1-2,CSAREGDYGYTF,TGCAGTGCTAGAGAAGGGGACTATGGCTACACCTTC
many,TRBV3-1,-,TRBJ2-2,CASSQRLSTGELFF,TGTGCCAGCAGCCAGCGGTTGAGCACCGGGGAGCTGTTTTTT
-,TRBV25-1,TRBD2,TRBJ2-5,CASSESGRARETQYF,TGTGCCAGCAGTGAATCCGGGAGGGCGCGTGAGACCCAGTACTTC
-,TRBV2,-,TRBJ2-5,CASNLGQETQYF,TGTGCCAGCAATCTAGGGCAAGAGACCCAGTACTTC
-,TRBV7-9,TRBD2,TRBJ2-7,CASSVSGRVYF,TGTGCCAGCAGCGTCAGCGGGAGGGTCTACTTC
-,TRBV24-1,TRBD2,TRBJ2-5,CATGLPGLAGHETQYF,TGTGCCACCGGACTTCCGGGACTAGCGGGTCATGAGACCCAGTACTTC
-,TRBV14,-,TRBJ2-7,CASSQVGLRSYEQYF,TGTGCCAGCAGCCAAGTTGGGTTACGGTCCTACGAGCAGTACTTC
-,TRBV10-3,TRBD2,TRBJ2-6,CAISESGRTRWTEAF,TGTGCCATCAGTGAGTCGGGTCGGACTAGATGGACTGAAGCTTTC
many,TRBV6-2/TRBV6-3,-,TRBJ1-2,CASSYSASRNYGYTF,TGTGCCAGCAGTTACTCGGCCAGCCGAAACTATGGCTACACCTTC
-,TRBV19,-,TRBJ1-6,CASRPSPGSPLHF,TGTGCCAGTAGACCGAGTCCAGGCTCACCCCTCCACTTT
-,TRBV7-3,TRBD2,TRBJ2-6,CASSLTRDTLAGGDGANVLTF,TGTGCCAGCAGCTTGACCCGGGACACATTAGCGGGAGGAGATGGGGCCAACGTCCTGACTTTC
-,TRBV7-8,-,TRBJ1-4,CASSPRTVGLGELFF,TGTGCCAGCAGCCCGCGGACAGTCGGCCTGGGGGAACTGTTTTTT
many,TRBV4-2,-,TRBJ1-1,CASSQGGQGGTEAFF,TGTGCCAGCAGCCAAGGGGGGCAGGGAGGCACTGAAGCTTTCTTT
-,TRBV5-1,-,TRBJ2-7,CASSPQGYLNYEQYF,TGCGCCAGCAGCCCACAGGGATATTTAAACTACGAGCAGTACTTC